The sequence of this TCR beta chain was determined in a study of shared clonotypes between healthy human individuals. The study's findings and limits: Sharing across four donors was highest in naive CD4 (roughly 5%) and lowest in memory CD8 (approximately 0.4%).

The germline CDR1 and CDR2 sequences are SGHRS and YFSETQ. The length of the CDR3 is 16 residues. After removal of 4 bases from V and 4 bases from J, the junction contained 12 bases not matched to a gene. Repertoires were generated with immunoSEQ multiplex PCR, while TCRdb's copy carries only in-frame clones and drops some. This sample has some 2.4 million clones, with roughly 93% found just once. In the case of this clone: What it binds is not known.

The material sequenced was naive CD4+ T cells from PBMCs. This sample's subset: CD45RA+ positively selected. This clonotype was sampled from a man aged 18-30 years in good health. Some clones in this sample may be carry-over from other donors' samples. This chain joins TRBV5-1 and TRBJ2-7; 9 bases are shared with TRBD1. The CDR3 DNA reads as TGCGCCAGCAGCCTGGACTCCGGGACAGGGCTATACGAGCAGTACTTC. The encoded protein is CASSLDSGTGLYEQYF.